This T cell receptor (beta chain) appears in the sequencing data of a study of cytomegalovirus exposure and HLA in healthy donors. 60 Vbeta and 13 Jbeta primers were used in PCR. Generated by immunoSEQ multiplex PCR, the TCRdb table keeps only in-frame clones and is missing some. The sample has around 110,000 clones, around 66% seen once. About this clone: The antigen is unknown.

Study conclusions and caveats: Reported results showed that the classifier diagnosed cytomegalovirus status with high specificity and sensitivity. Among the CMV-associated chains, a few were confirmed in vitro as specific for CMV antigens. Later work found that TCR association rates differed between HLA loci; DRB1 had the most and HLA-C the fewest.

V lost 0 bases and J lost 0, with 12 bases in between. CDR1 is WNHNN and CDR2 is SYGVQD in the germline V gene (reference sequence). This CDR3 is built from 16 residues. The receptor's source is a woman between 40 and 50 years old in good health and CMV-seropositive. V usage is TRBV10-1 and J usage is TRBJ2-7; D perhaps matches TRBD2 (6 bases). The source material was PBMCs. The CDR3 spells CASSESRSGGSYEQYF. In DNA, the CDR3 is TGCGCCAGCAGTGAGTCGAGGTCCGGGGGCTCCTACGAGCAGTACTTC.